This TCR beta chain originates from a study of T cell repertoires in cytomegalovirus infection. For this clonotype: The antigen remains undetermined.

Trimming took 4 bases from V and 10 from J, leaving 17 bases between them. The CDR3 sequence is 15 residues long. TCRdb re-called the reads with MiXCR, one entry per CDR3 protein. The sample contains roughly 920,000 distinct CDR3 sequences, around 31% of which appear only once. Findings of the study overall: Ex vivo responses were dominated by HLA-C-restricted CMV-specific TCR beta clonotypes.

The chain uses TRBV12-3 or TRBV12-4 and TRBJ1-6, with a tentative D call TRBD1 (5 bases). Here the sequenced sample was cultured CD8+ T cells from PBMCs, taken from culture after CMV antigen stimulation. This clonotype was sampled from a human donor in good health (CMV status not recorded). Some clones in this sample may be carry-over from other donors' samples. In DNA form, the CDR3 reads TGTGCCAGCAGTTGGCCGGGGGGGAGGCGCTCACCCCTCCACTTT. Translating gives CASSWPGGRRSPLHF.